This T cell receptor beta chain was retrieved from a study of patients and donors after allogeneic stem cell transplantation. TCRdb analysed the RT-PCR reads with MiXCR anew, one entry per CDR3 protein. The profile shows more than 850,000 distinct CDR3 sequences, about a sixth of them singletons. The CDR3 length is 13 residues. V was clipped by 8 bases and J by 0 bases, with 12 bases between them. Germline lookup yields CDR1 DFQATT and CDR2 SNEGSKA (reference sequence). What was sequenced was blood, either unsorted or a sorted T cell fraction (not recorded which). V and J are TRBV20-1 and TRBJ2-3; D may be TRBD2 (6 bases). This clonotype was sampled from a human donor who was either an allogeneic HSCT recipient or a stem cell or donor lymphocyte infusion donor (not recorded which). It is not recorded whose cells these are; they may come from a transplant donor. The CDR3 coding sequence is TGCAGTCCCCTGGGACTGAGCACAGATACGCAGTATTTT. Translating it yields CSPLGLSTDTQYF.